This T cell receptor (beta chain) was captured by sequencing in a study of T-cell memory formation after mild COVID-19. Background on the study: TCR clusters were mostly donor specific. Findings and caveats of the study: Cross-reactive memory seemingly joined, as some responding clones were found in pre-infection memory.

CDR1 and CDR2 (germline): SGHTA, FQGNSA. The ends lost 5 bases at V and 2 bases at J; junction bases unmatched: 5. The CDR3 sequence is 15 residues long. Constant-segment primers were used for 5'RACE, and the resulting TCR alpha and TCR beta cDNA libraries carried sample barcodes and UMIs. TCRdb recomputed calls from the 5' RACE reads with MiXCR, one row per CDR3 protein. The profile shows about 110,000 distinct CDR3 sequences, 15% to 20% of them singletons. This clonotype was seen a few times. Its antigen is undetermined. The chain joins TRBV7-2 to TRBJ2-5, with 10 nucleotides matching TRBD1. The sequenced material came from PBMCs or a T cell subset sorted from them (not recorded which). This sequence was found in a young man who had mild COVID-19 (a few samples of this study predate the infection). Cell type and time point are not known. The CDR3 here is CASSQDRGRQETQYF. CDR3 nucleotide sequence: TGTGCCAGCAGCCAAGACAGGGGGCGGCAAGAGACCCAGTACTTC.